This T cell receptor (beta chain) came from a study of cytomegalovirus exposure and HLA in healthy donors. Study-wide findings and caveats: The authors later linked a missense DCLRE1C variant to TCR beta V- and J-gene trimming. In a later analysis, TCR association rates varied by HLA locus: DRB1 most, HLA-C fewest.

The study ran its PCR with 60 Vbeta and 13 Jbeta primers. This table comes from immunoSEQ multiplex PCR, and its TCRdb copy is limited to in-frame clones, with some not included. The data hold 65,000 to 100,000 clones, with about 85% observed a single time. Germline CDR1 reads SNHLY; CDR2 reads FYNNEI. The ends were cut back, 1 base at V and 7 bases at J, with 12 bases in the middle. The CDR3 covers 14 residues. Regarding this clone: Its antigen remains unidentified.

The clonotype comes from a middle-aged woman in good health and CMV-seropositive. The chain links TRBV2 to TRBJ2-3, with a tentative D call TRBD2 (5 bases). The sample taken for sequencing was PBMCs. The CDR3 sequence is CASSEVSSQNTQYF. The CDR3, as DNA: TGTGCCAGCAGTGAAGTGTCTAGCCAAAATACGCAGTATTTT. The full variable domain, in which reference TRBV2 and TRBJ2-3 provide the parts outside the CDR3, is EPEVTQTPSHQVTQMGQEVILRCVPISNHLYFYWYRQILGQKVEFLVSFYNNEISEKSEIFDDQFSVERPDGSNFTLKIRSTKLEDSAMYFCASSEVSSQNTQYFGPGTRLTVL.